A selection of T cell receptor beta chains follows, all from one sample in a study of blood T cell repertoires in COVID-19. The assay was immunoSEQ multiplex PCR, and TCRdb's table has in-frame clones only and misses some. Found here are about 200,000 clones, roughly 84% of them singletons; the top ten hold 15% to 20%. The sequencing input was peripheral blood. Receptors originate from a man aged 50 or older with COVID-19, enrolled during active disease. Both conserved end residues are part of each CDR3. The order of the fields is V gene, clone size, J gene, D gene, CDR3 length, CDR3 protein, CDR3 DNA. The D gene is left open where the match is weak. The listing skips clone size in some rows; elsewhere it reads once, few, many or a size class.

v_call: TRBV5-1
clone_size: .
j_call: TRBJ2-3
d_call: .
cdr3_length: 15
cdr3_aa: CASSGSGLETDTQYF
cdr3_nt: TGCGCCAGCAGCGGGTCGGGACTCGAGACAGATACGCAGTATTTT

v_call: TRBV5-6
clone_size: .
j_call: TRBJ2-3
d_call: TRBD1
cdr3_length: 16
cdr3_aa: CASSLVIGGMSDTQYF
cdr3_nt: TGTGCCAGCAGCTTGGTGATAGGGGGCATGTCAGATACGCAGTATTTT

v_call: TRBV24-1
clone_size: .
j_call: TRBJ2-5
d_call: TRBD2
cdr3_length: 15
cdr3_aa: CATSGAGRYKETQYF
cdr3_nt: TGTGCCACCAGTGGAGCGGGGCGATATAAAGAGACCCAGTACTTC

v_call: TRBV30
clone_size: .
j_call: TRBJ2-7
d_call: .
cdr3_length: 11
cdr3_aa: CAWSSSYEQYF
cdr3_nt: TGTGCCTGGAGCAGCTCCTACGAGCAGTACTTC

v_call: TRBV3-1/TRBV3-2
clone_size: once
j_call: TRBJ2-1
d_call: TRBD1
cdr3_length: 16
cdr3_aa: CASTRSWTGAGNEQFF
cdr3_nt: TGTGCCAGCACCAGATCGTGGACAGGGGCCGGCAATGAGCAGTTCTTC

v_call: TRBV15
clone_size: .
j_call: TRBJ1-2
d_call: TRBD1
cdr3_length: 15
cdr3_aa: CATSLGQAANYGYTF
cdr3_nt: TGTGCCACCAGCTTGGGACAGGCGGCTAACTATGGCTACACCTTC

v_call: TRBV5-4
clone_size: .
j_call: TRBJ1-4
d_call: .
cdr3_length: 16
cdr3_aa: CASSPGGGSANEKLFF
cdr3_nt: TGTGCCAGCAGCCCTGGGGGAGGGTCGGCTAATGAAAAACTGTTTTTT

v_call: TRBV9
clone_size: .
j_call: TRBJ2-7
d_call: TRBD2
cdr3_length: 18
cdr3_aa: CASSVAPSGRGKSYEQYF
cdr3_nt: TGTGCCAGCAGCGTAGCACCTAGCGGGAGAGGGAAGTCCTACGAGCAGTACTTC

v_call: TRBV5-1
clone_size: .
j_call: TRBJ2-7
d_call: TRBD1
cdr3_length: 13
cdr3_aa: CASSSGQGYEQYF
cdr3_nt: TGCGCCAGCAGTTCGGGACAGGGCTACGAGCAGTACTTC

v_call: TRBV30
clone_size: .
j_call: TRBJ1-1
d_call: .
cdr3_length: 13
cdr3_aa: CAWSQDSNTEAFF
cdr3_nt: TGTGCCTGGAGTCAAGACAGTAACACTGAAGCTTTCTTT

v_call: TRBV9
clone_size: .
j_call: TRBJ2-3
d_call: .
cdr3_length: 15
cdr3_aa: CASTRAESSTDTQYF
cdr3_nt: TGTGCCAGCACCAGAGCGGAATCTAGCACAGATACGCAGTATTTT

v_call: TRBV5-1
clone_size: .
j_call: TRBJ2-2
d_call: .
cdr3_length: 15
cdr3_aa: CASSLASGVFGELFF
cdr3_nt: TGCGCCAGCAGCTTGGCCTCGGGGGTATTCGGGGAGCTGTTTTTT

v_call: TRBV18
clone_size: once
j_call: TRBJ1-1
d_call: TRBD1
cdr3_length: 12
cdr3_aa: CASSPQGTEAFF
cdr3_nt: TGTGCCAGCTCCCCACAGGGGACTGAAGCTTTCTTT

v_call: TRBV11-3
clone_size: .
j_call: TRBJ2-1
d_call: .
cdr3_length: 13
cdr3_aa: CASSSRGSDEQFF
cdr3_nt: TGTGCCAGCAGCTCTCGGGGGTCCGATGAGCAGTTCTTC

v_call: TRBV19
clone_size: .
j_call: TRBJ2-2
d_call: .
cdr3_length: 17
cdr3_aa: CASSISAPGFGTGELFF
cdr3_nt: TGTGCCAGTAGTATTTCGGCCCCAGGTTTTGGGACCGGGGAGCTGTTTTTT

v_call: TRBV27
clone_size: .
j_call: TRBJ2-1
d_call: .
cdr3_length: 11
cdr3_aa: CASSLGLRRFF
cdr3_nt: TGTGCCAGCAGCTTAGGCCTTCGGAGGTTCTTC

v_call: TRBV7-8
clone_size: .
j_call: TRBJ2-5
d_call: TRBD1
cdr3_length: 14
cdr3_aa: CASSSGQGGETQYF
cdr3_nt: TGTGCCAGCAGCTCCGGACAGGGGGGAGAGACCCAGTACTTC

v_call: TRBV2
clone_size: .
j_call: TRBJ2-3
d_call: TRBD1
cdr3_length: 16
cdr3_aa: CASTRDRVLGSDTQYF
cdr3_nt: TGTGCCAGCACCCGGGACAGGGTTCTTGGGTCAGATACGCAGTATTTT

v_call: TRBV6-6
clone_size: .
j_call: TRBJ2-7
d_call: TRBD1
cdr3_length: 13
cdr3_aa: CASTNRGTNEQYF
cdr3_nt: TGTGCCAGCACCAACAGGGGGACAAACGAGCAGTACTTC

v_call: TRBV29-1
clone_size: few
j_call: TRBJ2-1
d_call: .
cdr3_length: 13
cdr3_aa: CSVVRGNTYEQFF
cdr3_nt: TGCAGCGTTGTTCGCGGAAACACTTATGAGCAGTTCTTC

v_call: TRBV2
clone_size: .
j_call: TRBJ1-6
d_call: .
cdr3_length: 15
cdr3_aa: CARNTGNSYNSPLHF
cdr3_nt: TGTGCCAGAAACACAGGAAACTCCTATAATTCACCCCTCCACTTT

v_call: TRBV24-1
clone_size: .
j_call: TRBJ1-2
d_call: TRBD1
cdr3_length: 15
cdr3_aa: CATSDYGQGDYGYTF
cdr3_nt: TGTGCCACCAGTGATTACGGACAGGGTGACTATGGCTACACCTTC

v_call: TRBV6-5
clone_size: .
j_call: TRBJ2-7
d_call: .
cdr3_length: 13
cdr3_aa: CASGRDINYEQYF
cdr3_nt: TGTGCCAGCGGCCGGGACATCAACTACGAGCAGTACTTC

v_call: TRBV7-2
clone_size: .
j_call: TRBJ1-5
d_call: .
cdr3_length: 13
cdr3_aa: CASSLAHNQPQHF
cdr3_nt: TGTGCCAGCAGCTTAGCACACAATCAGCCCCAGCATTTT

v_call: TRBV24-1
clone_size: .
j_call: TRBJ2-3
d_call: .
cdr3_length: 16
cdr3_aa: CATSGRGQTWADTQYF
cdr3_nt: TGTGCCACCAGTGGGCGTGGACAGACCTGGGCAGATACGCAGTATTTT

v_call: TRBV5-4
clone_size: once
j_call: TRBJ1-6
d_call: .
cdr3_length: 15
cdr3_aa: CASSLESSYNSPLHF
cdr3_nt: TGTGCCAGCAGCTTGGAGAGCTCCTATAATTCACCCCTCCACTTT

v_call: TRBV15
clone_size: .
j_call: TRBJ2-5
d_call: .
cdr3_length: 15
cdr3_aa: CAASREGTHQETQYF
cdr3_nt: TGTGCCGCCAGCAGAGAAGGGACACATCAAGAGACCCAGTACTTC

v_call: TRBV18
clone_size: once
j_call: TRBJ2-1
d_call: .
cdr3_length: 12
cdr3_aa: CASTPFGDEQFF
cdr3_nt: TGTGCCAGCACCCCCTTCGGGGATGAGCAGTTCTTC

v_call: TRBV5-5
clone_size: .
j_call: TRBJ1-6
d_call: TRBD1
cdr3_length: 14
cdr3_aa: CASSWTGKNSPLHF
cdr3_nt: TGTGCCAGCAGCTGGACAGGGAAGAATTCACCCCTCCACTTT

v_call: TRBV5-8
clone_size: .
j_call: TRBJ1-5
d_call: .
cdr3_length: 16
cdr3_aa: CASSRVGGLMAQPQHF
cdr3_nt: TGTGCCAGCAGTCGGGTGGGGGGGTTAATGGCTCAGCCCCAGCATTTT

v_call: TRBV9
clone_size: .
j_call: TRBJ1-2
d_call: TRBD1
cdr3_length: 13
cdr3_aa: CASSVDQGGGYTF
cdr3_nt: TGTGCCAGCAGCGTAGATCAGGGGGGTGGCTACACCTTC

v_call: TRBV19
clone_size: once
j_call: TRBJ2-4
d_call: .
cdr3_length: 14
cdr3_aa: CASSMSGTKNIQYF
cdr3_nt: TGTGCCAGTAGTATGTCGGGGACCAAAAACATTCAGTACTTC

v_call: TRBV19
clone_size: .
j_call: TRBJ1-5
d_call: TRBD1
cdr3_length: 16
cdr3_aa: CASSPQGAQMSQPQHF
cdr3_nt: TGTGCCAGTAGCCCGCAGGGGGCCCAAATGAGTCAGCCCCAGCATTTT

v_call: TRBV28
clone_size: .
j_call: TRBJ1-2
d_call: TRBD1
cdr3_length: 16
cdr3_aa: CASSFWGRGDFYGYTF
cdr3_nt: TGTGCCAGCAGTTTCTGGGGCAGGGGGGACTTCTATGGCTACACCTTC

v_call: TRBV7-9
clone_size: .
j_call: TRBJ1-4
d_call: .
cdr3_length: 12
cdr3_aa: CASSPGQPKLFF
cdr3_nt: TGTGCCAGCAGTCCTGGACAGCCAAAACTGTTTTTT

v_call: TRBV19
clone_size: once
j_call: TRBJ2-3
d_call: TRBD2
cdr3_length: 23
cdr3_aa: CASSRKPLLGTSGAPLGTDTQYF
cdr3_nt: TGTGCCAGTAGTAGAAAACCCCTCTTAGGGACTAGCGGAGCGCCCCTAGGCACAGATACGCAGTATTTT

v_call: TRBV5-1
clone_size: .
j_call: TRBJ2-7
d_call: TRBD1
cdr3_length: 16
cdr3_aa: CASSCLILGTGKGKSF
cdr3_nt: TGCGCCAGCAGCTGCTTGATTTTGGGGACAGGTAAGGGCAAGTCCTTC

v_call: TRBV9
clone_size: .
j_call: TRBJ2-7
d_call: .
cdr3_length: 13
cdr3_aa: CASSVGSTYEQYF
cdr3_nt: TGTGCCAGCAGCGTAGGGAGCACCTACGAGCAGTACTTC

v_call: TRBV27
clone_size: .
j_call: TRBJ2-3
d_call: TRBD2
cdr3_length: 16
cdr3_aa: CASSLTLAGGTDTQYF
cdr3_nt: TGTGCCAGCAGCTTGACTCTAGCGGGAGGCACAGATACGCAGTATTTT

v_call: TRBV9
clone_size: .
j_call: TRBJ2-1
d_call: .
cdr3_length: 15
cdr3_aa: CASSVVAGAYNEQFF
cdr3_nt: TGTGCCAGCAGCGTAGTAGCCGGAGCCTACAATGAGCAGTTCTTC

v_call: TRBV29-1
clone_size: .
j_call: TRBJ2-1
d_call: TRBD1
cdr3_length: 13
cdr3_aa: CSVDAGGYNEQFF
cdr3_nt: TGCAGCGTCGACGCAGGGGGCTACAATGAGCAGTTCTTC

v_call: TRBV10-3
clone_size: .
j_call: TRBJ2-5
d_call: TRBD2
cdr3_length: 15
cdr3_aa: CAISTSGGGQETQYF
cdr3_nt: TGTGCCATCTCGACTAGCGGGGGCGGTCAAGAGACCCAGTACTTC

v_call: TRBV29-1
clone_size: .
j_call: TRBJ1-1
d_call: .
cdr3_length: 13
cdr3_aa: CSVALGAWAEAFF
cdr3_nt: TGCAGCGTTGCTTTGGGGGCTTGGGCTGAAGCTTTCTTT

v_call: TRBV29-1
clone_size: .
j_call: TRBJ2-2
d_call: TRBD1
cdr3_length: 14
cdr3_aa: CSVGQGAATGELFF
cdr3_nt: TGCAGCGTGGGACAGGGGGCGGCCACCGGGGAGCTGTTTTTT

v_call: TRBV7-2
clone_size: .
j_call: TRBJ2-7
d_call: TRBD2
cdr3_length: 17
cdr3_aa: CASSIAAGLAVSYEQYF
cdr3_nt: TGTGCCAGCAGCATTGCGGCGGGACTAGCGGTCTCCTACGAGCAGTACTTC

v_call: TRBV5-1
clone_size: .
j_call: TRBJ2-6
d_call: TRBD2
cdr3_length: 16
cdr3_aa: CASSLREGAGANVLTF
cdr3_nt: TGCGCCAGCAGCTTGCGGGAGGGAGCTGGGGCCAACGTCCTGACTTTC

v_call: TRBV7-9
clone_size: .
j_call: TRBJ1-1
d_call: TRBD1
cdr3_length: 16
cdr3_aa: CASSPDRGDMNTEAFF
cdr3_nt: TGTGCCAGCAGCCCCGACAGGGGCGATATGAACACTGAAGCTTTCTTT

v_call: TRBV9
clone_size: .
j_call: TRBJ2-5
d_call: TRBD1
cdr3_length: 15
cdr3_aa: CASSGTGAREETQYF
cdr3_nt: TGTGCCAGCAGCGGGACAGGCGCCAGGGAAGAGACCCAGTACTTC

v_call: TRBV7-8
clone_size: .
j_call: TRBJ2-3
d_call: .
cdr3_length: 15
cdr3_aa: CASSYRRSSTDTQYF
cdr3_nt: TGTGCCAGCAGCTACCGGAGGTCTAGCACAGATACGCAGTATTTT

v_call: TRBV19
clone_size: few
j_call: TRBJ2-1
d_call: .
cdr3_length: 16
cdr3_aa: CASSKNSGSSYNEQFF
cdr3_nt: TGTGCCAGTAGTAAAAATAGCGGTAGCTCCTACAATGAGCAGTTCTTC

v_call: TRBV29-1
clone_size: .
j_call: TRBJ2-5
d_call: .
cdr3_length: 12
cdr3_aa: CSVEDQQETQYF
cdr3_nt: TGCAGCGTTGAAGATCAACAAGAGACCCAGTACTTC

v_call: TRBV28
clone_size: .
j_call: TRBJ2-4
d_call: .
cdr3_length: 18
cdr3_aa: CASSWSDAWGVAKNIQYF
cdr3_nt: TGTGCCAGCAGTTGGAGCGACGCCTGGGGGGTAGCCAAAAACATTCAGTACTTC

v_call: TRBV3-1/TRBV3-2
clone_size: .
j_call: TRBJ2-7
d_call: TRBD1
cdr3_length: 16
cdr3_aa: CASSQVRNRGINEQYF
cdr3_nt: TGTGCCAGCAGCCAAGTTCGGAACAGGGGTATCAACGAGCAGTACTTC

v_call: TRBV30
clone_size: .
j_call: TRBJ2-1
d_call: .
cdr3_length: 16
cdr3_aa: CAWSDLRDSHFHEQFF
cdr3_nt: TGTGCCTGGAGTGACTTACGGGACTCCCATTTTCATGAGCAGTTCTTC

v_call: TRBV5-6
clone_size: .
j_call: TRBJ2-4
d_call: TRBD2
cdr3_length: 15
cdr3_aa: CASSEGGWGKNIQYF
cdr3_nt: TGTGCCAGCTCCGAGGGAGGGTGGGGCAAAAACATTCAGTACTTC

v_call: TRBV7-6
clone_size: once
j_call: TRBJ1-6
d_call: .
cdr3_length: 15
cdr3_aa: CASSNSAGVGSPLHF
cdr3_nt: TGTGCCAGCAGCAACAGCGCAGGGGTCGGTTCACCCCTCCACTTT

v_call: TRBV27
clone_size: .
j_call: TRBJ1-5
d_call: .
cdr3_length: 13
cdr3_aa: CASTATGNQPQHF
cdr3_nt: TGTGCCAGCACCGCCACGGGGAATCAGCCCCAGCATTTT

v_call: TRBV6-6
clone_size: .
j_call: TRBJ2-5
d_call: TRBD2
cdr3_length: 16
cdr3_aa: CASKTSGSYYQETQYF
cdr3_nt: TGTGCCAGCAAGACTAGCGGGAGCTATTACCAAGAGACCCAGTACTTC

v_call: TRBV7-9
clone_size: .
j_call: TRBJ2-3
d_call: .
cdr3_length: 16
cdr3_aa: CASSFLTGSSTDTQYF
cdr3_nt: TGTGCCAGCAGCTTCTTGACAGGTAGTAGCACAGATACGCAGTATTTT